This T cell receptor (beta chain) appears in the sequencing data of a study of tumor-infiltrating lymphocytes in primary liver carcinoma. Overall study findings and caveats: Whereas tumor region pairs overlapped more, tumor-adjacent and tumor-blood pairs overlapped less. It was in tumors, not blood, that the top-250-clone fraction was significantly higher (p = 0.039).

In regard to this clonotype: Its antigen is unidentified. The junction departs from germline at one end; a sequencing error may be responsible.

CDR1 is MNHNY and CDR2 is SVGAGI in the germline V gene (reference sequence). The CDR3 is 15 residues long. Investigators took RNA and DNA out together from 20-30 mg of unsorted bulk tissue. No treatment had been given to the patients, who were chronically infected with HBV. The investigators made TCR beta cDNA from approximately 500 ng total RNA, using a constant-region primer. Three nested multiplex PCR rounds, a slightly modified ARM-PCR, produced the libraries for TCR beta. Forward primers for TRBV1-TRBV30 and a C-beta reverse primer served the first two PCR rounds, at 10 cycles each. Using its own MiXCR run on the multiplex PCR reads, TCRdb lists one record per CDR3 protein. The sample carries some 95,000 distinct CDR3 sequences, just under 70% recorded once.

Sequencing input: tumor-adjacent normal liver tissue. The source of this sequence is a middle-aged man with primary liver carcinoma and hepatitis B virus infection. This chain uses TRBV6-6 with TRBJ1-2; D is unresolved. The CDR3, as DNA: TGTGCCAGCAGTTACTCGCTCCTGATAGAACACGGCTACACCTTT. Its translation: CASSYSLLIEHGYTF.